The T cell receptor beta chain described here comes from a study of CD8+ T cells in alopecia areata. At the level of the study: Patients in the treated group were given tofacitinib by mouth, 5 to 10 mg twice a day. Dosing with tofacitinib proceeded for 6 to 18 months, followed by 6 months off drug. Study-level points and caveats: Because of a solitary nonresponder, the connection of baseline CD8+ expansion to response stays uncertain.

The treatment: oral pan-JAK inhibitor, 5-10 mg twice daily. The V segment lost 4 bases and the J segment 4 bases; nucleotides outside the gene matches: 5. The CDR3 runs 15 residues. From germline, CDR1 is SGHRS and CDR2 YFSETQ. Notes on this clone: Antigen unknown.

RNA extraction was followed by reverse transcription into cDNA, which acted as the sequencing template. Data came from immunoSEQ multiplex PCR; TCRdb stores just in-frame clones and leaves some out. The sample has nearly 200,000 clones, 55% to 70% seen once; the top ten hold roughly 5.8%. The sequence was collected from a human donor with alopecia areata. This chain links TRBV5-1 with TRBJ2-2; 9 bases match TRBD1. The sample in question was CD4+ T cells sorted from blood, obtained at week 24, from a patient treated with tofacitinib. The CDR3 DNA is TGCGCCAGCAGCCATGGGACAGGGAGCACCGGGGAGCTGTTTTTT. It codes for CASSHGTGSTGELFF.